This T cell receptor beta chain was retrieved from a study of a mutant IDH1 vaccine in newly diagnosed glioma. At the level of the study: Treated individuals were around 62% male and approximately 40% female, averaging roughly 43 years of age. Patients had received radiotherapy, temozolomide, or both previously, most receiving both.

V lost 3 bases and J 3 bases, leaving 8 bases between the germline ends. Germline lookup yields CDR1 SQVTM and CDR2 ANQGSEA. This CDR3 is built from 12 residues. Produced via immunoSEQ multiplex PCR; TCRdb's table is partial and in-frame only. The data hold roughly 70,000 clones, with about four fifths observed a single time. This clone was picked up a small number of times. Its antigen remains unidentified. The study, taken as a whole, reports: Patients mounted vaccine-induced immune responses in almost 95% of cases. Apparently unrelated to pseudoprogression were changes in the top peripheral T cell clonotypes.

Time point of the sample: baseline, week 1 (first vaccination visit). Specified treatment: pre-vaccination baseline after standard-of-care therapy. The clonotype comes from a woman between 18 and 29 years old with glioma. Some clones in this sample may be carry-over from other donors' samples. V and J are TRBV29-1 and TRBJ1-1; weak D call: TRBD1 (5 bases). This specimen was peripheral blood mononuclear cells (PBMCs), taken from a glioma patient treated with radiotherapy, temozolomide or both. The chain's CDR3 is CSVDMGDTEAFF. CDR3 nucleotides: TGCAGCGTTGATATGGGGGACACTGAAGCTTTCTTT.